These 21 T cell receptor beta chains originate from one sample sequenced in a study of cytomegalovirus exposure and HLA in healthy donors. 13 Jbeta primers and 60 Vbeta primers were used for the PCR. Here immunoSEQ multiplex PCR was the method, and the copy in TCRdb shows in-frame clones only, minus some. The sample lists roughly 99,000 clones; over 70% were seen once. Sequencing input: PBMCs. These receptors were taken from a man aged 25 to 40 in good health and CMV-seronegative.

The V call is TRBV28, the J call TRBJ2-5; 7 bases are shared with TRBD1. Germline loops: CDR1 MDHEN, CDR2 SYDVKM. This CDR3 spans 13 amino acids. V was clipped by 7 bases and J by 1 base; unmatched bases: 3. CDR3 nucleotide sequence: TGTGCCAGCAATTCAGGGGGCCAAGAGACCCAGTACTTC. This encodes CASNSGGQETQYF.

The chain recombines TRBV5-1 with TRBJ2-1, with 12 bases that match TRBD2. Germline V gives CDR1 SGHRS, CDR2 YFSETQ. CDR3 length: 17 residues. With 4 bases clipped from V and 3 bases from J, the junction kept 8 bases outside the gene matches. In DNA, the CDR3 is TGCGCCAGCAGCCCCGCACCGGGACTAGCGGGCTACAATGAGCAGTTCTTC. Protein product: CASSPAPGLAGYNEQFF.

The chain links TRBV2 to TRBJ2-1, with 10 bases lining up with TRBD2. Germline trimming cut 4 bases from V and 4 bases from J; bases unmatched to any gene: 10. Germline V gives CDR1 SNHLY, CDR2 FYNNEI. The CDR3 extends over 17 amino acids. CDR3: CASSVSSGGARYNEQFF. CDR3 in DNA: TGTGCCAGCAGTGTTTCCAGCGGGGGGGCCCGTTACAATGAGCAGTTCTTC.

The rearrangement joins TRBV7-8 to TRBJ2-7; D is ambiguous. Trimming took off 4 bases at V and 2 bases at J, with 15 bases between the two ends. This CDR3 is built from 15 residues. Germline-derived CDR1 and CDR2 are SGHVS and FQNEAQ. CDR3 residues: CASSYGRLTTYEQYF. In DNA form, the CDR3 reads TGTGCCAGCAGCTACGGCAGGCTGACCACCTACGAGCAGTACTTC.

The rearrangement links TRBV7-6 to TRBJ2-5; TRBD2 agrees at 7 bases. The CDR3 covers 17 residues. CDR1 is SGHVS, CDR2 FNYEAQ, per germline. V lost 5 bases to trimming and J lost 4 bases; unmatched junction nucleotides: 16. Here the CDR3 DNA reads TGTGCCAGCAGCCTAGGCCAACTAGCGTCCTTGGGAGAGACCCAGTACTTC. This gives the protein CASSLGQLASLGETQYF.

This clone was seen a single time. The rearrangement links TRBV10-3 to TRBJ1-1, with D perhaps matching TRBD1 (6 bases). This CDR3 spans 12 amino acids. Trimming removed 10 bases at V and 5 bases at J, with 14 bases between. Per the germline V gene, CDR1 is ENHRY and CDR2 is SYGVKD. As DNA, the CDR3 is TGTGCCACCGATAAAGGGGGAACTGAAGCTTTCTTT. The encoded protein is CATDKGGTEAFF.

The chain employs TRBV19 and TRBJ2-7; TRBD1 matches at 8 bases. Germline V lookup: CDR1 LNHDA, CDR2 SQIVND (reference sequence). The CDR3 spans 15 residues. V lost 3 bases to trimming and J lost 2 bases; unmatched junction nucleotides: 6. The CDR3 sequence is CASSIPRQGTYEQYF. In nucleotides, the CDR3 is TGTGCCAGTAGTATCCCGAGACAGGGGACCTACGAGCAGTACTTC.

The CDR3 reads CASSYGVGANQETQYF. Written as DNA, the CDR3 is TGTGCCAGCAGTTACGGGGTAGGGGCGAACCAAGAGACCCAGTACTTC. The rearrangement uses TRBV6-5 and TRBJ2-5, with D possibly TRBD1 on 5 matching bases. Looked up from germline, CDR1 is MNHEY and CDR2 is SVGAGI. The CDR3 has 16 residues. V dropped 2 bases and J dropped 0 bases, with 13 bases sitting between them.

The genes are TRBV10-1 and TRBJ2-1, with 7 bases fitting TRBD2. The CDR3 runs to 13 residues. Germline assignment: CDR1 WNHNN and CDR2 SYGVQD (reference sequence). The V gene end was trimmed by 0 bases and the J gene end by 12 bases; junction bases not matched to a gene: 5. This CDR3 is CASSESKRDGQFF. The CDR3 DNA reads as TGCGCCAGCAGTGAGTCGAAGCGGGATGGGCAGTTCTTC.

V is TRBV29-1 and J is TRBJ2-1; 8 bases align to TRBD1. Trimming cost V 5 bases and J 5 bases; bases outside gene matches: 5. The CDR3 extends over 13 amino acids. Germline V gene data show CDR1 as SQVTM and CDR2 as ANQGSEA. The chain's CDR3 is CSVPTGVNNEQFF. The CDR3 region has the DNA TGCAGCGTTCCGACAGGGGTAAACAATGAGCAGTTCTTC.

This chain links TRBV7-9 with TRBJ2-7; TRBD1 matches 8 bases. CDR1 and CDR2 (germline): SEHNR, FQNEAQ (reference sequence). The CDR3 is made up of 13 amino acids. The ends lost 3 bases at V and 3 bases at J; junction bases unmatched: 1. CDR3 sequence: CASSFGTGYEQYF. Here the CDR3 DNA reads TGTGCCAGCAGCTTTGGGACAGGCTACGAGCAGTACTTC.

V and J are TRBV5-6 and TRBJ1-2; 8 bases are shared with TRBD1. The CDR3 covers 13 residues. Germline values: CDR1 SGHDT, CDR2 YYEEEE. Unmatched junction bases numbered 6, after V lost 3 bases and J lost 8 bases. The chain's CDR3 is CASSSRGRLGYTF. Here the CDR3 DNA reads TGTGCCAGCAGCTCCAGGGGGCGCTTAGGCTACACCTTC.

This clone turned up a few times. This rearrangement joins TRBV4-1 to TRBJ1-1; D is possibly TRBD1 (5 bases). CDR1 and CDR2 from the germline V gene are MGHRA and YSYEKL. This CDR3 region has 16 residues. V was shortened by 2 bases and J by 1 base, with 14 bases between the two germline ends. CDR3 amino acids: CASSQFSGRENTEAFF. CDR3 in DNA: TGCGCCAGCAGCCAATTCTCAGGGAGGGAGAACACTGAAGCTTTCTTT.

This clone was counted a few times. This rearrangement joins TRBV5-6 to TRBJ1-1; no definite D call. With 2 bases removed from V and 5 bases from J, the gap between germline ends came to 10 bases. This CDR3 has 13 amino acids. The germline V gene has CDR1 SGHDT and CDR2 YYEEEE. CDR3 in DNA: TGTGCCAGCAGCTTTGCGGGATGGACTGAAGCTTTCTTT. Translation: CASSFAGWTEAFF.

The chain uses TRBV28 and TRBJ1-4; D unclear. Trimming took off 1 base at V and 3 bases at J, with 9 bases between the two ends. There are 15 residues in the CDR3. Germline V gives CDR1 MDHEN, CDR2 SYDVKM. Here the CDR3 DNA reads TGTGCCAGCAGTTTATTTAAGCGTTCTAATGAAAAACTGTTTTTT. Protein: CASSLFKRSNEKLFF. Full variable domain (missing parts from reference TRBV28 and TRBJ1-4): DVKVTQSSRYLVKRTGEKVFLECVQDMDHENMFWYRQDPGLGLRLIYFSYDVKMKEKGDIPEGYSVSREKKERFSLILESASTNQTSMYLCASSLFKRSNEKLFFGSGTQLSVL.

This clone was counted between two and nine times. The genes are TRBV4-1 and TRBJ2-6; 10 positions match TRBD2. V was pared by 1 base and J by 0 bases, with 6 bases of the junction left unmatched. CDR1 and CDR2 from the germline V gene are MGHRA and YSYEKL. The CDR3 extends over 19 amino acids. The CDR3 DNA follows: TGCGCCAGCAGCCAAGTTGGACTAGCGGTTAGCTCTGGGGCCAACGTCCTGACTTTC. It specifies CASSQVGLAVSSGANVLTF.

The chain is built from TRBV5-4 and TRBJ1-1, with 10 bases matching TRBD1. The J segment lost 0 bases and the V segment lost 4 bases, leaving 15 bases of the junction unmatched. This CDR3 is 19 amino acids long. Germline V CDR1 and CDR2: SGHNT, YYREEE (reference sequence). The CDR3, as DNA: TGTGCCAGCAGCCCTGGCTCCGGGACAGGGGCCTACTTGAACACTGAAGCTTTCTTT. This sequence encodes CASSPGSGTGAYLNTEAFF. Complete variable domain (other parts from reference TRBV5-4 and TRBJ1-1): ETGVTQSPTHLIKTRGQQVTLRCSSQSGHNTVSWYQQALGQGPQFIFQYYREEENGRGNFPPRFSGLQFPNYSSELNVNALELDDSALYLCASSPGSGTGAYLNTEAFFGQGTRLTVV.

The gene calls are TRBV11-3 and TRBJ2-2; a weak D match, TRBD2 (7 bases). This CDR3 region has 17 residues. Trimming removed 5 bases from V and 6 bases from J, with 22 bases in between. Germline V gene lookup returns CDR1 SGHNT and CDR2 YENEEA. CDR3 sequence (DNA): TGTGCCAGCAGCCCGAGGGGGGTAGCGGGCCGGCCCGGGGAGCTGTTTTTT. Amino acid sequence: CASSPRGVAGRPGELFF.

The chain couples TRBV10-2 to TRBJ2-1, with 10 bases that match TRBD2. The trim removed 8 bases at V and 5 bases at J, leaving 6 bases unmatched. The CDR3 has 14 amino acids. Germline values: CDR1 WSHSY, CDR2 SAAADI. CDR3 sequence reads: CASGSSGSNNEQFF. The CDR3 DNA follows: TGCGCCAGCGGGTCTAGCGGGAGTAACAATGAGCAGTTCTTC.

This clone has a single count. J is TRBJ2-7 and V is TRBV6-5; the match to TRBD2 covers 8 bases. Germline CDR1 MNHEY, CDR2 SVGAGI. CDR3 size: 13 residues. With 8 bases clipped from V and 2 bases from J, the junction kept 5 bases outside the gene matches. CDR3 amino acids: CASRAGGTYEQYF. The CDR3, as DNA: TGTGCCAGCCGGGCGGGGGGAACCTACGAGCAGTACTTC.

This clone is a singleton in its sample. CDR3 residues: CSAPSGTSYNEQFF. In DNA, the CDR3 is TGCAGCGCCCCTAGCGGGACATCCTACAATGAGCAGTTCTTC. V and J are TRBV29-1 and TRBJ2-1, with 9 nucleotides matching TRBD2. Germline V gene sequence: CDR1 SQVTM, CDR2 ANQGSEA. With 7 bases clipped from V and 1 base from J, the junction kept 5 bases outside the gene matches. The CDR3 spans 14 residues.